This T cell receptor (beta chain) derives from a study of identical twins (dated by TCRdb to about 2016). In the study overall: TCR alpha and beta repertoires from monozygotic twins, unrelated adults of various ages and cord blood were deep-sequenced to test whether fetal clonotypes persist. Replicate twin experiments were performed at different times using different library preparation protocols to rule out contamination. Paper-wide results and their limitations: Excess twin sharing in beta out-of-frame sequences was weaker because fewer shared sequences lowered the signal-to-noise ratio. Conclusions relied on cross-sectional statistical analysis, since the same donors could not be followed over many years. Out-of-frame TCR alpha sequences shared between twins showed an excess of low generation-probability sequences compared with coincidental sharing between unrelated individuals. Invariant T cells such as MAIT and iNKT could partly confound zero-insertion analyses, though diverse VJ usage argued against this for most clonotypes. Fewer insertions were carried by abundant cord blood beta clonotypes, a similar but weaker trend appeared in young adult naive repertoires, and no such trend appeared in memory repertoires. In monozygotic twins, out-of-frame TCR alpha sharing was systematically underestimated by recombination models, although the models agreed with sharing between unrelated individuals.

V loses 6 bases at its end and J loses 1 base; junction bases beyond the gene matches: 3. The CDR3 measures 14 amino acids from cysteine to phenylalanine. Only the CDR3 DNA stays, 42 bases, in frame from base 1. From the germline V gene, CDR1 is ENHRY and CDR2 is SYGVKD. About this clonotype itself: What antigen it recognizes has not been identified. No per-base quality is available; no much larger clone lies one base away.

Every donor was a healthy Caucasian. Three pairs of female monozygotic twins, all aged about 18 to 29 years, made up the twin cohort. Peripheral blood mononuclear cells were used as the source from which RNA for TCR libraries was isolated. The library relied on 5' RACE. Instrument used: Illumina HiSeq 2000. Template switching added a universal primer binding site, and the final cDNA carried a unique molecular identifier that allowed TCR cDNA molecules to be counted accurately. Specific primers in the conserved constant-segment region were used to synthesize first-strand cDNA for TCR alpha and beta chains. To control for contamination, every cDNA library carried two barcodes: a SMART-Mk sample barcode plus Illumina barcodes. TruSeq adapter sequences and Illumina sample barcodes were added in two successive PCR steps. The Illumina HiSeq platform was used with custom primers to sequence TCR alpha and beta cDNA libraries. The study's own analysis went as follows. MiGEC processed the raw reads to extract unique molecular identifiers, while MiXCR was used to determine the CDR3 positions. Recombination models were inferred per individual with the repgenHMM and IGoR tools using an EM algorithm. The analysis of shared clonotypes was done with the tcR package in R, with sharing normalized by the product of cloneset sizes. Out-of-frame nonproductive sequences were analyzed to study raw recombination free of thymic and clonal selection effects. TCRdb reanalyzed the raw reads on its own, using fastp at Q25 for trimming and MiXCR for clone calling, and kept in-frame beta chains. Entries are consolidated by CDR3 protein sequence, retaining the most common genes and DNA. The V and J calls and clone size come from TCRdb's table, not from the authors' own analysis. This sample is represented by approximately 700,000 distinct CDR3 sequences; 15% to 20% of them were singletons. Jointly, the top ten make up about 12% of the sample.

The same specimen was also included in a second study, on T cells expressing NK-cell markers. Reported in the second study: TCR beta-chain repertoires were profiled in sorted CD3+CD56+NKG2C+, CD3+CD56+NKG2C- and CD3+CD56-NKG2C+ T-cell subsets from fewer than 10 donors. Among the eight sequenced donors, seven were HCMV-seropositive and one was HCMV-seronegative. To restrict sorting to alphabetaTCR-expressing T cells, an anti-gammadeltaTCR antibody was added in several experiments. In roughly 6 donors, the dominant CD3+CD56+NKG2C+ clonotypes ranked among the top 10 CD8+ clonotypes, making up roughly 1.0-7.0% of CD8+ T cells. Those dominant clonotypes were again the most abundant among CD3+CD56-NKG2C+ cells in several donors, at about 25-60.1%. Whether the expanded NKG2C-expressing T cell clones were specific for HCMV antigens remained unclear. The eight sequenced donors were randomly selected healthy volunteers, three men and five women. HCMV-specific IgG was detected in serum with a commercial ELISA kit to determine HCMV serostatus. Bulk peripheral blood T-cell repertoires were additionally sequenced from unsorted PBMC for roughly six donors. MIGEC handled demultiplexing of the reads and grouping by UMI, while MiTCR was used to assemble and quantify clonotypes. To remove erroneous sequences, TCR cDNA sequences were retained only when supported by two or more reads. Downstream repertoire analysis used the tcR package, and clonotypes were matched across fractions by CDR3 nucleotide sequence plus V segment. VDJmatch was used to annotate antigen specificity against VDJdb, with one amino acid substitution allowed in CDR3.

The chain joins TRBV10-3 to TRBJ1-1; 9 nucleotides in the junction match TRBD1. This receptor was obtained from a woman younger than 35 in good health. Specimen: PBMCs. The DNA sequence reads TGTGCCATCAGGCAGGGACAGGGGAACACTGAAGCTTTCTTT. It translates as CAIRQGQGNTEAFF.